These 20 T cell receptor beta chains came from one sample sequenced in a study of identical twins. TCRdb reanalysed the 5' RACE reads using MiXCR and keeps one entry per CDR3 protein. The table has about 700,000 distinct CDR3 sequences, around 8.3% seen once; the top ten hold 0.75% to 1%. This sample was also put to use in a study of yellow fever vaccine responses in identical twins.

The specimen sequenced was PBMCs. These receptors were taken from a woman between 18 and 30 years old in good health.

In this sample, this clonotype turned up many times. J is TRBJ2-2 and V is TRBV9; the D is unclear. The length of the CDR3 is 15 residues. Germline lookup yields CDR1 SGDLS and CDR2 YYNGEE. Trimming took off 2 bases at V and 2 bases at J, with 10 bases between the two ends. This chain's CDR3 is CASSVLSFNTGELFF. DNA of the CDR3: TGTGCCAGCAGCGTCCTCTCATTTAACACCGGGGAGCTGTTTTTT.

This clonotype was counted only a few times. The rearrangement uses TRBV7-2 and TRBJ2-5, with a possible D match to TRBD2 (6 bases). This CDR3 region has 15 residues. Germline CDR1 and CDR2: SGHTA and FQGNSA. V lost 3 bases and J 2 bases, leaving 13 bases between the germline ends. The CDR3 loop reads CASSLDKGRQETQYF. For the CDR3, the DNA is TGTGCCAGCAGCTTGGATAAGGGGAGGCAAGAGACCCAGTACTTC.

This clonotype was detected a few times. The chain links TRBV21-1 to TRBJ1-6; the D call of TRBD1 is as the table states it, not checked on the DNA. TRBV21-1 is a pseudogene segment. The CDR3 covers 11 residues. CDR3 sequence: CASRPGSPLHF. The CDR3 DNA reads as TGTGCCAGCAGACCCGGGTCACCCCTCCACTTT.

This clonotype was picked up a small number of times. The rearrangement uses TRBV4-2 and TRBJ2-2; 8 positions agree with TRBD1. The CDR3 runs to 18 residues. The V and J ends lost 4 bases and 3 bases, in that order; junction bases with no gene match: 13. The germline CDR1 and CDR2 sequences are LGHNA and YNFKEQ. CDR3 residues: CASSPFFGQGKYTGELFF. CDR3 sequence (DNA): TGTGCCAGCAGCCCCTTCTTTGGACAGGGAAAGTACACCGGGGAGCTGTTTTTT.

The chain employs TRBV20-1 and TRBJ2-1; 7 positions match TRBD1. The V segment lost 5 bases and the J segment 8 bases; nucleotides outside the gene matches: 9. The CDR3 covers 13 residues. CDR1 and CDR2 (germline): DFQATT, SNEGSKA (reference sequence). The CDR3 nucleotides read TGCAGTGCTGAGACAGGGAATATCGATGAGCAGTTCTTC. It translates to CSAETGNIDEQFF.

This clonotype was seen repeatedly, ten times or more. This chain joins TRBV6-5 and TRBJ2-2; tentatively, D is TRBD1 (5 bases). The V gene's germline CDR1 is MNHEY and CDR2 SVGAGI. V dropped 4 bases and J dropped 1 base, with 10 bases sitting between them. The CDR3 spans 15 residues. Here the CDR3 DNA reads TGTGCCAGCAGTTGGGATACAGGGAACACCGGGGAGCTGTTTTTT. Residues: CASSWDTGNTGELFF.

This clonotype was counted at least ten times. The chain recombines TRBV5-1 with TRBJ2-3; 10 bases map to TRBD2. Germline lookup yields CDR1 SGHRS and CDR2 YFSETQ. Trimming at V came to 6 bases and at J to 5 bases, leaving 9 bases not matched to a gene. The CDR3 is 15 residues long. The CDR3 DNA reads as TGCGCCAGCAAAATAGCGGGGGGTGCGGGAGATACGCAGTATTTT. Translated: CASKIAGGAGDTQYF.

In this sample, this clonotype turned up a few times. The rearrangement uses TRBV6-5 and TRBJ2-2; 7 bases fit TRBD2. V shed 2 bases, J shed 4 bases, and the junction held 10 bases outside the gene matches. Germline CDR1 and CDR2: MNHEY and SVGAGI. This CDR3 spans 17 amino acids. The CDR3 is CASSYRIGLVSTGELFF. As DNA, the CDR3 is TGTGCCAGCAGTTACCGTATAGGACTAGTTAGCACCGGGGAGCTGTTTTTT.

In DNA form, the CDR3 reads TGTGCCAGCAGCTTAGTATGGCCCGCCGGGGAGCTGTTTTTT. Protein product: CASSLVWPAGELFF. The chain employs TRBV7-9 and TRBJ2-2; D not certain. The V end lost 1 base, the J end lost 6 bases, and 9 bases lay between the germline ends. Germline CDR1 SEHNR, CDR2 FQNEAQ (reference sequence). This CDR3 has 14 residues.

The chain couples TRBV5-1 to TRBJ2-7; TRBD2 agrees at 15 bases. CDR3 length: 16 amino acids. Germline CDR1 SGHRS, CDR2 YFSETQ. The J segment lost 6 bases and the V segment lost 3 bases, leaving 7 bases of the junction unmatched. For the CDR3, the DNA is TGCGCCAGCAGCTCTGGACTAGCGGGGGGGCGAGGCGAGCAGTACTTC. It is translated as CASSSGLAGGRGEQYF.

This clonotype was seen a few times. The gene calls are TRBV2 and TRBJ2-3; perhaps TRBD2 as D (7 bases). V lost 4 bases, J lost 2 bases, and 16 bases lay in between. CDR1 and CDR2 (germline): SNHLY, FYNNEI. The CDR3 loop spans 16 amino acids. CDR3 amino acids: CASSGWGGHNTDTQYF. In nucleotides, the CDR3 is TGTGCCAGCAGTGGATGGGGGGGGCATAACACAGATACGCAGTATTTT.

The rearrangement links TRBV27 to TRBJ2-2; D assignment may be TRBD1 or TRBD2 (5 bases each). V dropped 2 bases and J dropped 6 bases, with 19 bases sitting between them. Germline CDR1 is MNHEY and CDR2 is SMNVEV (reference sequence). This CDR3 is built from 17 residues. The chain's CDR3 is CASSLKWGNRDPGELFF. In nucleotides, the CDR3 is TGTGCCAGCAGTTTAAAGTGGGGTAATCGGGACCCCGGGGAGCTGTTTTTT.

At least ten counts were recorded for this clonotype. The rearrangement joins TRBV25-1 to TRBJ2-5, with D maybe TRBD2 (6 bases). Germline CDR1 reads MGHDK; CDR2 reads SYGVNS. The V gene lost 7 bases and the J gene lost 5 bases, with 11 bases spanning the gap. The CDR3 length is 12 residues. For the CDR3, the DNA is TGTGCCAGCATGTCTGGGGGGGAGACCCAGTACTTC. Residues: CASMSGGETQYF. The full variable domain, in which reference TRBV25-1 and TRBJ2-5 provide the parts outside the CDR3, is EADIYQTPRYLVIGTGKKITLECSQTMGHDKMYWYQQDPGMELHLIHYSYGVNSTEKGDLSSESTVSRIRTEHFPLTLESARPSHTSQYLCASMSGGETQYFGPGTRLLVL.

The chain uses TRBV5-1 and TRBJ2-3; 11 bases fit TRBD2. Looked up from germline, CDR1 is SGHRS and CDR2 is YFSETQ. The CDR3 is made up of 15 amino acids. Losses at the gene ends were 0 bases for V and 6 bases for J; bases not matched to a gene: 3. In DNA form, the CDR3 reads TGCGCCAGCAGCTTGGGACTAGCGGGGTTGGATACGCAGTATTTT. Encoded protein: CASSLGLAGLDTQYF.

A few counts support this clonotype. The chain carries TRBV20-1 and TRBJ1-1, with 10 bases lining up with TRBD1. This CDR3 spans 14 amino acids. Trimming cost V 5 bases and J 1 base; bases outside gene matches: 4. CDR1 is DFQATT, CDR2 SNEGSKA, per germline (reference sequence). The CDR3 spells CSAPRTGGNTEAFF. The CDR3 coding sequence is TGCAGTGCTCCGCGGACAGGGGGGAACACTGAAGCTTTCTTT.

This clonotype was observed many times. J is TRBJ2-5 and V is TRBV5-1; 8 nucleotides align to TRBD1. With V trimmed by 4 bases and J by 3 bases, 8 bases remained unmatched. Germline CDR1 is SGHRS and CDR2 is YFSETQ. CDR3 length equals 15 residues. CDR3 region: CASSISRTGKETQYF. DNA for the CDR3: TGCGCCAGCAGCATATCCCGGACAGGGAAAGAGACCCAGTACTTC. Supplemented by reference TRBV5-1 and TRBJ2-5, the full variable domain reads KAGVTQTPRYLIKTRGQQVTLSCSPISGHRSVSWYQQTPGQGLQFLFEYFSETQRNKGNFPGRFSGRQFSNSRSEMNVSTLELGDSALYLCASSISRTGKETQYFGPGTRLLVL.

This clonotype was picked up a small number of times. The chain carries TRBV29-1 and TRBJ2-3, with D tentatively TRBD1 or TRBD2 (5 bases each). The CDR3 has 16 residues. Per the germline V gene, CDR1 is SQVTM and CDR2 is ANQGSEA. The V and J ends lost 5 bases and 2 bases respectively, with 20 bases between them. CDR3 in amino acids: CSVPVGKGSPTDTQYF. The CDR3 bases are TGCAGCGTTCCGGTGGGCAAGGGGAGTCCCACAGATACGCAGTATTTT.

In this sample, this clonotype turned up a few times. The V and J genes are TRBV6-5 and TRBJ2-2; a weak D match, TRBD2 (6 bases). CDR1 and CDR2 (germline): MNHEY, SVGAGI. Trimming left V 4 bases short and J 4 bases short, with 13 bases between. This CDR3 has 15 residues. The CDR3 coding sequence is TGTGCCAGCAGTTCGCGGAGGGGTGGCACCGGGGAGCTGTTTTTT. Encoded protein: CASSSRRGGTGELFF.

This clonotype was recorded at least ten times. In nucleotides, the CDR3 is TGTGCCAGCAGTTCACTACCCCCGGGTCAAGAGACCCAGTACTTC. Its translation is CASSSLPPGQETQYF. The V call is TRBV12-3 or TRBV12-4, the J call TRBJ2-5; D is uncertain. V was pared by 4 bases and J by 2 bases, with 14 bases between. This CDR3 contains 15 residues.

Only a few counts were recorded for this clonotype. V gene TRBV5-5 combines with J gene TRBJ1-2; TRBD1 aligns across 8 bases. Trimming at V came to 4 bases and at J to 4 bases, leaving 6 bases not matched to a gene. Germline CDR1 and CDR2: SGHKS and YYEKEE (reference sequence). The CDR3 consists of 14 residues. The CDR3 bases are TGTGCCAGCAGCCAGGGGACAGGCGGCTATGGCTACACCTTC. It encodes CASSQGTGGYGYTF.